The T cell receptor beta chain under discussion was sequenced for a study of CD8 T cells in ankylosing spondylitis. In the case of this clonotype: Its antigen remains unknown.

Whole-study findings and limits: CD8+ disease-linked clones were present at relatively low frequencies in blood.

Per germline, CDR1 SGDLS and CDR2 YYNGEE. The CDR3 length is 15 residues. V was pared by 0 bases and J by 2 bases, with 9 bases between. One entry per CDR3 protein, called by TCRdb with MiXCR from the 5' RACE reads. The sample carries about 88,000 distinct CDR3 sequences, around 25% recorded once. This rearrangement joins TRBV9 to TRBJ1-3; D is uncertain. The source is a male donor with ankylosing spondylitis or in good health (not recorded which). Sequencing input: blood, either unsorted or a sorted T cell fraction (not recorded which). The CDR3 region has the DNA TGTGCCAGCAGCGTAGCGGGTTTGCCTGGAAACACCATATATTTT. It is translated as CASSVAGLPGNTIYF.